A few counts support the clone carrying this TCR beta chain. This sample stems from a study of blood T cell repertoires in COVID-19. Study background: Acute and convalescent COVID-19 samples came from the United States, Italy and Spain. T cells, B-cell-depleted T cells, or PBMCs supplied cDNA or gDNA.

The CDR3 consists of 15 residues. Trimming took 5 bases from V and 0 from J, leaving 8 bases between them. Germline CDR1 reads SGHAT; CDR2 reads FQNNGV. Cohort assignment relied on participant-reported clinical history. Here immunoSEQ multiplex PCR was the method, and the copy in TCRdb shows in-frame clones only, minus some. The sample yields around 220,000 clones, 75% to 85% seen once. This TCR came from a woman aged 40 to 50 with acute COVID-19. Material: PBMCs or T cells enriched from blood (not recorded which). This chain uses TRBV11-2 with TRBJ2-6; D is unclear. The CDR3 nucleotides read TGTGCCAGCAGCCCCACCTACTCTGGGGCCAACGTCCTGACTTTC. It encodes CASSPTYSGANVLTF.